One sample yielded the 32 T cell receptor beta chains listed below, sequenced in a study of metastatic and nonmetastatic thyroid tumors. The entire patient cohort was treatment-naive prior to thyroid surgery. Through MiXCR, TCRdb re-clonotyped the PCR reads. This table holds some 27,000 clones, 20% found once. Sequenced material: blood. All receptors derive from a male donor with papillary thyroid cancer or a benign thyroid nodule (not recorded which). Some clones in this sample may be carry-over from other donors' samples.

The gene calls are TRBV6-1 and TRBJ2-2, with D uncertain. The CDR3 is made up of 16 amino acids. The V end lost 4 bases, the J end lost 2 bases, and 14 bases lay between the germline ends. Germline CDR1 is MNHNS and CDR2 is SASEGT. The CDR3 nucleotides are TGTGCCAGCAGTGCGGTGGATCCGCGAAACACCGGGGAGCTGTTTTTT. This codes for CASSAVDPRNTGELFF.

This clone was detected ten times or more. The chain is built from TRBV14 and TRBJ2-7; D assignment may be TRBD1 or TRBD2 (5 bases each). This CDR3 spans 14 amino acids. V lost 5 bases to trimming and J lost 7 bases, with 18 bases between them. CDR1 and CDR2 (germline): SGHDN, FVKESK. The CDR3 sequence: CASSSRDGYLEQYF. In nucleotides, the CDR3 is TGTGCCAGCAGCAGCCGGGACGGATACTTGGAGCAGTACTTC.

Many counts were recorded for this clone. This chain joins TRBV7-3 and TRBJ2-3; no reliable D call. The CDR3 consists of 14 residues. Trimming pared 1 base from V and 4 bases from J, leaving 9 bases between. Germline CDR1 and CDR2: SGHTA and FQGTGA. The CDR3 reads CASSLMDEADTQYF. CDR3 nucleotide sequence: TGTGCCAGCAGCTTAATGGATGAGGCAGATACGCAGTATTTT.

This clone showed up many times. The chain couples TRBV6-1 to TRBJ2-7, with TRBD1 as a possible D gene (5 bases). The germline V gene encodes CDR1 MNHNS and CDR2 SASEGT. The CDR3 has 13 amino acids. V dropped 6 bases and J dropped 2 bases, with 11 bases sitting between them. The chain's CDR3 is CASSSRAPYEQYF. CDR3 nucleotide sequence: TGTGCCAGCAGCTCCAGGGCCCCCTACGAGCAGTACTTC.

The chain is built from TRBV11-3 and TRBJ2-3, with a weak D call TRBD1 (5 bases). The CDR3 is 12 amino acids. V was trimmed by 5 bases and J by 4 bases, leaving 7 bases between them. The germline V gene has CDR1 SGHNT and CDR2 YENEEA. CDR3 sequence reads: CASSRGSDTQYF. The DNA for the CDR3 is TGTGCCAGCAGCAGGGGTTCAGATACGCAGTATTTT.

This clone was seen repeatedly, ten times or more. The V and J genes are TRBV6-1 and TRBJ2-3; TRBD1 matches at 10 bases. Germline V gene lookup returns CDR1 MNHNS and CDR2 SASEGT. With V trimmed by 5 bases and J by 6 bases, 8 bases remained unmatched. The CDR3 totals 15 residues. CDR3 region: CASSLSTGGADTQYF. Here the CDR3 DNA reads TGTGCCAGCAGTTTGTCGACAGGGGGCGCGGATACGCAGTATTTT.

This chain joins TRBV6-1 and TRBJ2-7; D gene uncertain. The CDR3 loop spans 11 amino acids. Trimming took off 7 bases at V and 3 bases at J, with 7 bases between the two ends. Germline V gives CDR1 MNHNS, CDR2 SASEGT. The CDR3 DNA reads TGTGCCAGCACCCTAAACTACGAGCAGTACTTC. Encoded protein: CASTLNYEQYF.

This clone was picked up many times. The CDR3 nucleotides read TGCGCCAGCCTTCGGGGGGGGGCTCCCGGGGAGCTGTTTTTT. It codes for CASLRGGAPGELFF. The V call is TRBV10-2, the J call TRBJ2-2; TRBD2 aligns across 8 bases. V lost 8 bases and J lost 6; bases outside the gene matches: 8. CDR1 is WSHSY and CDR2 is SAAADI in the germline V gene. The CDR3 consists of 14 residues.

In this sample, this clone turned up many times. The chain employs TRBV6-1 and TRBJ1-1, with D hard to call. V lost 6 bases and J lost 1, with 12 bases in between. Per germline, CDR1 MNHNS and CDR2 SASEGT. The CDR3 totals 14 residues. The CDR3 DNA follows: TGTGCCAGCAGCCCTGGGCGGAGGAACACTGAAGCTTTCTTT. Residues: CASSPGRRNTEAFF.

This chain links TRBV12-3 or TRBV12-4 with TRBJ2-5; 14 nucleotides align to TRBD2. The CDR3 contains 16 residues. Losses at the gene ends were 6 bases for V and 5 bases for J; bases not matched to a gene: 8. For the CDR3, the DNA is TGTGCCAGCAGAACCGGGACTAGCGGGAGTAGGGAGACCCAGTACTTC. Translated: CASRTGTSGSRETQYF.

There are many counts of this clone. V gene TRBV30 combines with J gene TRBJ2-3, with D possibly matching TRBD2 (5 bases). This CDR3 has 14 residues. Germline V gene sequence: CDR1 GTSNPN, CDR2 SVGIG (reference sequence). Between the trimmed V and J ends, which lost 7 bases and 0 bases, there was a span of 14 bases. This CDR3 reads CAFHRGTSTDTQYF. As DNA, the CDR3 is TGTGCCTTCCATCGGGGTACTAGCACAGATACGCAGTATTTT.

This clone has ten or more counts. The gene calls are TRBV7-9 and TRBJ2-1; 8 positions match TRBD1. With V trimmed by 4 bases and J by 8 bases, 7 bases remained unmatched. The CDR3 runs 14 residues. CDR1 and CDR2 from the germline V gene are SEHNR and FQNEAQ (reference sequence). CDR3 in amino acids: CASSSRTGRDEQFF. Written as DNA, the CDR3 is TGTGCCAGCAGCTCACGGACAGGGCGGGATGAGCAGTTCTTC.

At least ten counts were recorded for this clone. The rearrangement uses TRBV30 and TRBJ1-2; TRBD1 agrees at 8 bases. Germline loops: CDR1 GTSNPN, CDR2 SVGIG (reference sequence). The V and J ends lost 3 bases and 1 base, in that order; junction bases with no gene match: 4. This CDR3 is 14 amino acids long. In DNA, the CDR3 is TGTGCCTGGAGATTACAGGGGGTTAACTATGGCTACACCTTC. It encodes CAWRLQGVNYGYTF.

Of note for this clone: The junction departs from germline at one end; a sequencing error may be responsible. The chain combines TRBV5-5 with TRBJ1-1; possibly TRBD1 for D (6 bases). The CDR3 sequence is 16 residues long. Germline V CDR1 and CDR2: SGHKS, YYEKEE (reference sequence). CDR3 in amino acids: CASSFAPPGANTEAIF. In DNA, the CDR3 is TGTGCCAGCAGCTTCGCCCCACCGGGGGCGAACACTGAAGCTATCTTT.

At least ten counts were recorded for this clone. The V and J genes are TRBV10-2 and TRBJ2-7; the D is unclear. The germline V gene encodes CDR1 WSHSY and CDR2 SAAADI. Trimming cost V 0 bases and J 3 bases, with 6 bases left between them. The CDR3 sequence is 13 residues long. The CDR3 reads CASSESPDYEQYF. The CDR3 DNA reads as TGCGCCAGCAGTGAGTCGCCAGACTACGAGCAGTACTTC.

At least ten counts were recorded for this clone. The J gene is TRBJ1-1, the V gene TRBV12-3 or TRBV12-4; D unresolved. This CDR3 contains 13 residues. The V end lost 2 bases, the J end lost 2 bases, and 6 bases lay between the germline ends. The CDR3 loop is CASSLQRNTEAFF. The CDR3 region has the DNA TGTGCCAGCAGTTTACAGAGAAACACTGAAGCTTTCTTT.

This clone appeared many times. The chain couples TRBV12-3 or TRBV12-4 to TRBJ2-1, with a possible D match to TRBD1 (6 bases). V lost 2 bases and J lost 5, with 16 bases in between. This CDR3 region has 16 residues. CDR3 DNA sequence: TGTGCCAGCAGTTTATCGGACAGTGCGGTCCACAATGAGCAGTTCTTC. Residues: CASSLSDSAVHNEQFF.

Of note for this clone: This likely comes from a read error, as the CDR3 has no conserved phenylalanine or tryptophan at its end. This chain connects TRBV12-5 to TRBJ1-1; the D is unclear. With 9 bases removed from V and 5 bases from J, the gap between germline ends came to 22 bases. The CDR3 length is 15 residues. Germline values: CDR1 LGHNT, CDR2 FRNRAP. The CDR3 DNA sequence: TGTGCTAGCTGTTTGGCAACGGGCCCATTAACTGAAGCTTTCTAT. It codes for CASCLATGPLTEAFY.

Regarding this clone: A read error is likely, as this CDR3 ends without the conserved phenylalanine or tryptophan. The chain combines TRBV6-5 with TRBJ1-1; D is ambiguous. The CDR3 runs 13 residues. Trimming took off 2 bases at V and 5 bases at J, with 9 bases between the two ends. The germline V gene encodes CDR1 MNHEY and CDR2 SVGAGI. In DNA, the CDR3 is TGTGCCAGCAGTTACCGGCGGGTAACTGAAGCTTTCGAT. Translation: CASSYRRVTEAFD.

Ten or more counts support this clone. The CDR3 sequence is CAWNGVQGNEQFF. CDR3 DNA sequence: TGTGCCTGGAATGGTGTGCAGGGGAATGAGCAGTTCTTC. The gene calls are TRBV30 and TRBJ2-1; a possible D gene is TRBD1 (6 bases). The V and J ends lost 4 bases and 7 bases respectively, with 14 bases between them. CDR3 size: 13 residues. CDR1 and CDR2 from the germline V gene are GTSNPN and SVGIG (reference sequence).

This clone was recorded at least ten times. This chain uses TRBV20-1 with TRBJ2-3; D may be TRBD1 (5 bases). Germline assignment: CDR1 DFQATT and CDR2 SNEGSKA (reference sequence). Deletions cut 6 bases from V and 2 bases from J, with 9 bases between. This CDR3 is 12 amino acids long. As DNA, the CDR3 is TGCAGTGCAAGGACACCCACAGATACGCAGTATTTT. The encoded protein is CSARTPTDTQYF.

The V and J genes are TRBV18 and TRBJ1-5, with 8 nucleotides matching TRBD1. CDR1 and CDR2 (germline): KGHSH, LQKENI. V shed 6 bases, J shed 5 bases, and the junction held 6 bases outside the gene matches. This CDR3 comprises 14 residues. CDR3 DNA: TGTGCCAGCTCCCCGACAGGGGACGATCAGCCCCAGCATTTT. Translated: CASSPTGDDQPQHF.

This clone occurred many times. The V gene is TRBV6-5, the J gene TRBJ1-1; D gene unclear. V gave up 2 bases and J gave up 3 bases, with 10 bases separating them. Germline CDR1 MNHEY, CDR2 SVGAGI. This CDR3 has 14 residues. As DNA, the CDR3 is TGTGCCAGCAGTTACCGGGAGGGAGACACTGAAGCTTTCTTT. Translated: CASSYREGDTEAFF.

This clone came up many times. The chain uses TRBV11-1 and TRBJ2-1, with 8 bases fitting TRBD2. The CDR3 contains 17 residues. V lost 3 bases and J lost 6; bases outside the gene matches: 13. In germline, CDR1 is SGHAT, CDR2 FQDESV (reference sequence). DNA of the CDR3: TGTGCCAGCAGCTTGACTTTGGTGGCGGGAGGTAGCAATGAGCAGTTCTTC. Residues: CASSLTLVAGGSNEQFF.

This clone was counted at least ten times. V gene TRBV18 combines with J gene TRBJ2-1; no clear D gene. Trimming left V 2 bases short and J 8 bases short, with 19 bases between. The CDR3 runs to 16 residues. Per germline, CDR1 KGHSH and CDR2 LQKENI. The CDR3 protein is CASSPIGDPRWDEQFF. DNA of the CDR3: TGTGCCAGCTCACCAATCGGTGACCCCAGGTGGGATGAGCAGTTCTTC.

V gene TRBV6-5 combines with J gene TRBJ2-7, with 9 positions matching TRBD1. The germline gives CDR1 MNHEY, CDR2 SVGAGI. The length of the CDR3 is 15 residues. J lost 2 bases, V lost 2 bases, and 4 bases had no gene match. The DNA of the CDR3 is TGTGCCAGCAGTTACGGACAGGGGTGGGCCTACGAGCAGTACTTC. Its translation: CASSYGQGWAYEQYF.

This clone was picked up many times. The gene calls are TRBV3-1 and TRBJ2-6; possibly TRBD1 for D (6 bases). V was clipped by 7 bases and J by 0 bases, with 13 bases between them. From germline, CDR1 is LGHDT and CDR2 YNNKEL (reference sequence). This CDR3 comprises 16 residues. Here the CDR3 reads CASNPGDGSGANVLTF. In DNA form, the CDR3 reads TGTGCCAGCAACCCAGGGGACGGCTCTGGGGCCAACGTCCTGACTTTC.

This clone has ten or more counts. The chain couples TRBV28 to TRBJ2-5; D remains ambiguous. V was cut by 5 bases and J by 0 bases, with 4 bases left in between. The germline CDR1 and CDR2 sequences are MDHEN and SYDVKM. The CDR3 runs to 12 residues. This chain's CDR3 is CASSPYQETQYF. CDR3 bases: TGTGCCAGCAGTCCGTACCAAGAGACCCAGTACTTC.

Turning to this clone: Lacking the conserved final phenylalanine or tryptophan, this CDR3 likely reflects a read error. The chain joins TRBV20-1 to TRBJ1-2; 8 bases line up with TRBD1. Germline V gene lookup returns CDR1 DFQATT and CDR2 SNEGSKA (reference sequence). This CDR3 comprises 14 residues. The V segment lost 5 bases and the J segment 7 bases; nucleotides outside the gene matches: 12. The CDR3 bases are TGCAGTGCTCTCCCCTCTCAGGGGGCGTTTGGCTACACCCTC. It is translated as CSALPSQGAFGYTL.

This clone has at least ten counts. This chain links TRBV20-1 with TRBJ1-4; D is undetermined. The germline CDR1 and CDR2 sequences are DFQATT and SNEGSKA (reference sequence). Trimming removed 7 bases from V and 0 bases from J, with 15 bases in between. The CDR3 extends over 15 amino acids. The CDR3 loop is CSVRSGFATNEKLFF. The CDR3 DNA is TGCAGTGTTAGGAGTGGTTTTGCAACTAATGAAAAACTGTTTTTT.

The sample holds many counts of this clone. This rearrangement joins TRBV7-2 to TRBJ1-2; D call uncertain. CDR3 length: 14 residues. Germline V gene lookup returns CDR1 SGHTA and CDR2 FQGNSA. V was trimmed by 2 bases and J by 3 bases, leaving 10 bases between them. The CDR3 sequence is CASSLTANDYGYTF. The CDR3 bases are TGTGCCAGCAGCTTAACAGCCAATGACTATGGCTACACCTTC.

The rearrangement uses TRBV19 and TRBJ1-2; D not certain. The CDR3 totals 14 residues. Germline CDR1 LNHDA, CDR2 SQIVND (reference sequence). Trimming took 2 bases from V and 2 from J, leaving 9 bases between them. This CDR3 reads CASSILSGNYGYTF. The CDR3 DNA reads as TGTGCCAGTAGTATACTCTCCGGGAACTATGGCTACACCTTC. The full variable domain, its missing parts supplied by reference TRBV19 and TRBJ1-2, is DGGITQSPKYLFRKEGQNVTLSCEQNLNHDAMYWYRQDPGQGLRLIYYSQIVNDFQKGDIAEGYSVSREKKESFPLTVTSAQKNPTAFYLCASSILSGNYGYTFGSGTRLTVV.